The T cell receptor beta chain described here comes from a study of cytomegalovirus exposure and HLA in healthy donors. Study-level points and caveats: A list of 150 or so TCR beta chains associated with cytomegalovirus was given. A later analysis reportedly found fewer N-insertions in an Asian-associated ancestry cluster than the roughly 670-donor mean.

In the case of this clone: Its antigen remains unknown.

V lost 2 bases to trimming and J lost 3 bases, with 8 bases between them. CDR1 SGHTA and CDR2 FQGTGA come from the germline V gene. CDR3 length: 13 amino acids. It was with 60 Vbeta and 13 Jbeta primers that the PCR ran. Assay: immunoSEQ multiplex PCR; the TCRdb copy retains only in-frame clones and omits some. Across about 160,000 clones, the top ten clones capture around 1.2% of the sample. The TCR was taken from an older woman in good health and CMV-seronegative. Sequenced input: PBMCs. The chain recombines TRBV7-3 with TRBJ2-7; D not resolved. This CDR3 reads CASSLPRLYEQYF. The CDR3 nucleotides are TGTGCCAGCAGCTTACCGAGACTCTACGAGCAGTACTTC.